What follows are 20 T cell receptor beta chains derived from one specimen sequenced in a study of kidney transplant recipient with SARS-CoV-2 infection. TCRdb recomputed calls from the reads with MiXCR, one row per CDR3 protein. The sample lists about 240,000 distinct CDR3 sequences, 25% to 35% occurring once. The sequencing used a blood sample, collected at baseline and on day 111 from a kidney transplant recipient. These TCRs come from a male patient aged 30 to 39 who had COVID-19 and was a kidney transplant recipient. Some of these T cells may belong to the graft donor.

To note about this clonotype: A much more abundant neighbour one base away suggests this may be a read error. V usage is TRBV3-1 and J usage is TRBJ2-5; D gene ambiguous. The CDR3 totals 17 residues. V lost 5 bases, J lost 5 bases, and 24 bases lay in between. CDR1 is LGHDT, CDR2 YNNKEL, per germline (reference sequence). The CDR3 sequence is CASSRVPPISFPETQYF. CDR3 DNA sequence: TGTGCCAGCAGCAGGGTGCCTCCCATTTCTTTCCCTGAGACCCAGTACTTC.

Ten or more counts support this clonotype. The chain joins TRBV5-1 to TRBJ1-3; TRBD1 matches 8 bases. With V trimmed by 0 bases and J by 2 bases, 7 bases remained unmatched. The V gene's germline CDR1 is SGHRS and CDR2 YFSETQ. The CDR3 is 17 amino acids. The CDR3 is CASSLGPGGTAGNTIYF. The DNA for the CDR3 is TGCGCCAGCAGCTTGGGCCCAGGGGGCACTGCTGGAAACACCATATATTTT.

In the case of this clonotype: This sequence may be a read error, since a much larger clone differs from it by one base. The chain uses TRBV7-6 and TRBJ2-7; weak D call: TRBD1 (6 bases). CDR1 is SGHVS, CDR2 FNYEAQ, per germline. This CDR3 is 13 amino acids long. V lost 6 bases and J 6 bases, leaving 15 bases between the germline ends. CDR3: CASRHGQTCEQYF. For the CDR3, the DNA is TGTGCCAGCAGGCACGGACAGACCTGCGAGCAGTACTTC.

A note on this clonotype: Since a much larger clone is just one base distant, this may be a read error. The rearrangement joins TRBV29-1 to TRBJ1-2, with 7 bases matching TRBD1. The CDR3 consists of 13 residues. Trimming took 6 bases from V and 7 from J; bases not matched to a gene: 11. Germline lookup yields CDR1 SQVTM and CDR2 ANQGSEA. CDR3 bases: TGCAGCGTAAATTCCGGGACAGAGGGTGGCTACACCTTC. It yields the protein CSVNSGTEGGYTF.

This clonotype was recorded at least ten times. The CDR3 nucleotides are TGTGCCAGTAGTGGGGACAGGGGGCTTGGCTACACCTTC. It specifies CASSGDRGLGYTF. The rearrangement uses TRBV19 and TRBJ1-2, with 12 bases identical to TRBD1. Germline CDR1 and CDR2: LNHDA and SQIVND (reference sequence). V shed 5 bases and J 7 bases; nucleotides not matched to a gene: 2. The CDR3 consists of 13 residues. The full variable domain, completed using reference TRBV19 and TRBJ1-2, is DGGITQSPKYLFRKEGQNVTLSCEQNLNHDAMYWYRQDPGQGLRLIYYSQIVNDFQKGDIAEGYSVSREKKESFPLTVTSAQKNPTAFYLCASSGDRGLGYTFGSGTRLTVV.

Details on this clonotype: This may be a read error: a much more frequent sequence differs by one nucleotide. The chain couples TRBV4-3 to TRBJ1-2; D remains ambiguous. This CDR3 comprises 17 residues. Germline lookup yields CDR1 LGHNA and CDR2 YSLEER. CDR3 DNA: TGCGCCAGCAGCCTTATCCAAGGACGTCGAAAGACCTATGGCTACGCCTTC. Protein sequence: CASSLIQGRRKTYGYAF.

This clonotype has a count of ten or more. This chain links TRBV7-3 with TRBJ2-3, with D perhaps TRBD1 (6 bases). The germline V gene has CDR1 SGHTA and CDR2 FQGTGA. The V end was cut by 4 bases, the J end by 4 bases, with 12 bases between. The CDR3 length is 14 residues. CDR3 sequence: CASSYLQGSDTQYF. In DNA, the CDR3 is TGTGCCAGCAGCTATCTACAGGGATCAGATACGCAGTATTTT.

The table lists this clonotype with many counts. The chain couples TRBV7-6 to TRBJ1-1; perhaps TRBD1 as D (5 bases). Trimming removed 1 base at V and 0 bases at J, with 12 bases between. Germline CDR1 SGHVS, CDR2 FNYEAQ. This CDR3 spans 16 amino acids. CDR3 sequence reads: CASSLVRETMNTEAFF. The CDR3, as DNA: TGTGCCAGCAGCTTAGTCAGGGAAACAATGAACACTGAAGCTTTCTTT.

This clonotype was counted many times. The CDR3 loop reads CATSIRISTRKTYGYTF. CDR3 nucleotide sequence: TGTGCCACCAGTATCCGAATTAGTACCAGAAAGACCTATGGCTACACCTTC. The chain recombines TRBV24-1 with TRBJ1-2; D is ambiguous. V was pared by 6 bases and J by 4 bases, with 23 bases between. Germline V CDR1 and CDR2: KGHDR, SFDVKD. The CDR3 totals 17 residues.

A note on this clonotype: A read error may be the cause here, since a much bigger clone is one base away. This chain uses TRBV29-1 with TRBJ1-3; possibly TRBD1 for D (5 bases). V was shortened by 4 bases and J by 9 bases, with 19 bases between the two germline ends. This CDR3 spans 14 amino acids. Germline-derived CDR1 and CDR2 are SQVTM and ANQGSEA. CDR3 residues: CSVGESDIPSTIYF. The CDR3 nucleotides read TGCAGCGTTGGAGAGTCGGACATCCCGAGCACCATATATTTT.

This clonotype has a count of ten or more. The rearrangement joins TRBV19 to TRBJ1-1; 7 positions agree with TRBD1. This CDR3 contains 16 residues. V lost 4 bases and J lost 5; bases outside the gene matches: 13. From germline, CDR1 is LNHDA and CDR2 SQIVND (reference sequence). CDR3 protein: CASSTWDSNSGTEAFF. In DNA, the CDR3 is TGTGCCAGTAGTACGTGGGACAGCAACTCCGGAACTGAAGCTTTCTTT.

This clonotype was counted ten times or more. The gene calls are TRBV3-2 and TRBJ2-1. TRBV3-2 is shown as a pseudogene. This CDR3 region has 11 residues. For the CDR3, the DNA is TGTGCCAGCAGCCTCGCTAATGAGCAGTTCTTC. It codes for CASSLANEQFF.

This clonotype appeared many times. This chain joins TRBV6-2 or TRBV6-3 and TRBJ1-2; D gene ambiguous. From germline, CDR1 is MNHEY and CDR2 SVGEGT. V lost 5 bases and J lost 4, with 23 bases in between. The CDR3 length is 17 residues. The DNA for the CDR3 is TGTGCCAGCAGTCTGGTCGCCTGCATCGGAAAGACCTATGGCTACACCTTC. Encoded protein: CASSLVACIGKTYGYTF.

This clonotype has ten or more counts. This rearrangement joins TRBV4-3 to TRBJ1-2, with D unclear. Trimming shortened V by 5 bases and J by 4 bases, and 23 bases separated the two germline ends. The CDR3 runs to 17 residues. CDR1 and CDR2 (germline): LGHNA, YSLEER. CDR3: CASSKMPGRRKTYGYTF. The CDR3 DNA is TGCGCCAGCAGCAAGATGCCAGGACGTCGAAAGACCTATGGCTACACCTTC.

With respect to this clonotype: This could be a read error, since a much larger clone is one nucleotide away. The chain uses TRBV7-6 and TRBJ1-2; D gene uncertain. The CDR3 extends over 17 amino acids. Between the trimmed V and J ends, which lost 5 bases and 4 bases, there was a span of 23 bases. Germline loops: CDR1 SGHVS, CDR2 FNYEAQ. The CDR3 DNA follows: TGTGCCAGCAGCGCCCGCTCATACCATGGAAGGACCTATGGCTACACCTTC. This sequence encodes CASSARSYHGRTYGYTF.

This clonotype was seen at least ten times. V is TRBV20-1 and J is TRBJ1-3, with 7 bases identical to TRBD1. J was trimmed by 0 bases and V by 6 bases; bases with no gene match: 8. This CDR3 has 15 residues. In germline, CDR1 is DFQATT, CDR2 SNEGSKA (reference sequence). The CDR3 here is CSAGEGAHSGNTIYF. As DNA, the CDR3 is TGCAGTGCCGGGGAGGGGGCTCACTCTGGAAACACCATATATTTT.

This clonotype was counted many times. V and J are TRBV11-2 and TRBJ2-1, with TRBD2 matching over 8 bases. This CDR3 is 15 amino acids long. V was pared by 2 bases and J by 6 bases, with 6 bases of the junction left unmatched. Germline CDR1 reads SGHAT; CDR2 reads FQNNGV. The CDR3 here is CASSLRLAGLNEQFF. CDR3 DNA: TGTGCCAGCAGCTTAAGGCTAGCGGGCCTCAATGAGCAGTTCTTC.

Ten or more counts support this clonotype. CDR3 in DNA: TGTGCCAGCAGCATGACAACTAAGGCTGGAAAGACCTATGGCTACACCTTC. It yields the protein CASSMTTKAGKTYGYTF. The genes are TRBV11-1 and TRBJ1-2, with D unclear. This CDR3 has 17 residues. V lost 5 bases and J 4 bases, leaving 23 bases between the germline ends. The germline CDR1 and CDR2 sequences are SGHAT and FQDESV (reference sequence).

The J gene is TRBJ2-1, the V gene TRBV24-1, with D possibly matching TRBD2 (6 bases). The V end was cut by 4 bases, the J end by 4 bases, with 13 bases between. CDR3 length: 15 amino acids. Germline V gene lookup returns CDR1 KGHDR and CDR2 SFDVKD. This CDR3 reads CATSDPTGTYNEQFF. Written as DNA, the CDR3 is TGTGCCACCAGTGACCCCACCGGGACTTACAATGAGCAGTTCTTC.

This clonotype was recorded many times. This chain uses TRBV28 with TRBJ1-4; possible D gene TRBD1, 5 bases. CDR3 length: 16 amino acids. V was pared by 5 bases and J by 8 bases, with 21 bases between. Germline CDR1 MDHEN, CDR2 SYDVKM. CDR3 protein: CASSPSIRGFGEKLFF. The CDR3 nucleotides are TGTGCCAGCAGTCCCAGCATTAGGGGTTTTGGAGAAAAACTGTTTTTT.